This T cell receptor beta chain came from a study of OX40 agonist ivuxolimab in advanced cancers. Across the whole study: Patients received ivuxolimab, an agonistic anti-OX40 (CD134) antibody. Eligibility admitted prior anti-PD-1, anti-PD-L1 or anti-CTLA-4 therapy; about 40% had some. Study-level points and caveats: Expanded peripheral T cell antigen specificity was not determined.

A note on this clone: Its target is not known.

Repertoires were generated with immunoSEQ multiplex PCR, while TCRdb's copy carries only in-frame clones and drops some. This sample yields some 54,000 clones, of which roughly 86% are seen a single time; more than 1% belongs to the top ten. This CDR3 contains 15 residues. Deletions cut 3 bases from V and 3 bases from J, with 14 bases between. Germline V lookup: CDR1 MDHEN, CDR2 SYDVKM. No patient had autoimmune disease or received systemic immunosuppression. This clonotype was sampled from an adult with an advanced solid tumor such as melanoma, head and neck, liver or kidney cancer. The sample here was CD4+ or CD8+ T cells sorted from blood, taken in a trial of the OX40 agonist ivuxolimab. The V call is TRBV28, the J call TRBJ1-1, with D possibly TRBD1 on 5 matching bases. The CDR3 is CASSLPERGDTEAFF. DNA of the CDR3: TGTGCCAGCAGTTTGCCTGAGAGGGGTGACACTGAAGCTTTCTTT.